Each of the 3 T cell receptor beta chains below was sequenced from the same sample in a study of shared clonotypes between healthy human individuals. The method was immunoSEQ multiplex PCR; TCRdb's version includes in-frame clones alone and lacks a portion of them. The sample holds over a million clones, approximately 72% seen once. The sample was memory CD4+ T cells sorted from blood. Subset defined: CD45RA-negative fraction. These receptors were collected from a man aged 18 to 35 in good health.

The genes are TRBV5-1 and TRBJ2-4, with 10 positions matching TRBD1. The V and J ends lost 1 base and 4 bases, in that order; junction bases with no gene match: 2. There are 15 residues in the CDR3. Germline-derived CDR1 and CDR2 are SGHRS and YFSETQ. The CDR3 coding sequence is TGCGCCAGCAGCTTGTGGACAGGGGGAAAAAACATTCAGTACTTC. It is translated as CASSLWTGGKNIQYF.

This clone came up a few times. J is TRBJ2-5 and V is TRBV10-3; TRBD2 matches 13 bases. The CDR3 runs to 15 residues. Germline lookup yields CDR1 ENHRY and CDR2 SYGVKD. The V gene end was trimmed by 5 bases and the J gene end by 7 bases; junction bases not matched to a gene: 7. CDR3 residues: CAISQGLAGYGTQYF. The CDR3 DNA follows: TGTGCCATCAGTCAGGGACTAGCGGGGTATGGGACCCAGTACTTC.

This clone was detected only a few times. The same CDR3 is also encoded by other DNA sequences in this sample. The chain joins TRBV18 to TRBJ1-2; D gene uncertain. CDR1 KGHSH and CDR2 LQKENI come from the germline V gene. CDR3 length equals 13 residues. The V end lost 3 bases, the J end lost 1 base, and 6 bases lay between the germline ends. This chain's CDR3 is CASSPDRNYGYTF. CDR3 bases: TGTGCCAGCTCACCGGACCGTAACTATGGCTACACCTTC.